The 25 T cell receptor beta chains in this list originate from one sample, sequenced in a study of blood T cell repertoires in COVID-19. Sequenced by immunoSEQ multiplex PCR; TCRdb stores in-frame clones only, minus some. This sample has over 350,000 clones, with over 75% found just once. The sequenced sample consisted of PBMCs or T cells enriched from blood (not recorded which). The receptors come from a woman in her twenties or thirties with acute COVID-19.

This chain uses TRBV28 with TRBJ1-1; D gene unclear. There are 13 residues in the CDR3. Trimming cost V 7 bases and J 5 bases, with 14 bases left between them. The germline gives CDR1 MDHEN, CDR2 SYDVKM. The CDR3 DNA reads as TGTGCCAGCACCCCCGCCCGTCGGACTGAAGCTTTCTTT. Amino acids: CASTPARRTEAFF.

The chain combines TRBV28 with TRBJ2-1, with 8 bases aligning to TRBD2. The V gene's germline CDR1 is MDHEN and CDR2 SYDVKM. The CDR3 is made up of 14 amino acids. The ends lost 2 bases at V and 10 bases at J; junction bases unmatched: 7. The CDR3, as DNA: TGTGCCAGCAGTTTACGGGAGGGATCAATGGAGCAGTTCTTC. It is translated as CASSLREGSMEQFF.

The V gene is TRBV6-1, the J gene TRBJ2-2; D not certain. Trimming cost V 2 bases and J 7 bases, with 8 bases left between them. Per the germline V gene, CDR1 is MNHNS and CDR2 is SASEGT. This CDR3 comprises 13 residues. The CDR3 DNA follows: TGTGCCAGCAGTGAAATTCATCACGGGGAGCTGTTTTTT. This sequence encodes CASSEIHHGELFF.

The chain has TRBV28 and TRBJ1-2; 9 nucleotides agree with TRBD1. Trimming took 5 bases from V and 1 from J; bases not matched to a gene: 2. Germline lookup yields CDR1 MDHEN and CDR2 SYDVKM. This CDR3 contains 14 residues. The CDR3 loop is CASSGTGFNYGYTF. In DNA, the CDR3 is TGTGCCAGCAGTGGGACAGGGTTTAACTATGGCTACACCTTC.

This clone came up once. V is TRBV23-1 and J is TRBJ2-2, with D perhaps matching TRBD1 (7 bases). TRBV23-1 qualifies as an ORF whose function is uncertain. CDR3 size: 14 residues. Trimming shortened V by 6 bases and J by 7 bases, and 15 bases separated the two germline ends. CDR3 DNA sequence: TGCGCCAGCAGCCTCAGGGGGGAAGGCGGGGAGCTGTTTTTT. It specifies CASSLRGEGGELFF.

The chain is built from TRBV5-1 and TRBJ1-5, with 9 bases that match TRBD1. Losses at the gene ends were 1 base for V and 4 bases for J; bases not matched to a gene: 3. The CDR3 is 15 residues long. CDR1 is SGHRS and CDR2 is YFSETQ in the germline V gene. The CDR3 sequence: CASSLTGGRNQPQHF. As DNA, the CDR3 is TGCGCCAGCAGCTTGACAGGGGGCCGTAATCAGCCCCAGCATTTT. Filled out from reference TRBV5-1 and TRBJ1-5, the complete variable domain reads KAGVTQTPRYLIKTRGQQVTLSCSPISGHRSVSWYQQTPGQGLQFLFEYFSETQRNKGNFPGRFSGRQFSNSRSEMNVSTLELGDSALYLCASSLTGGRNQPQHFGDGTRLSIL.

This clone was seen once. This chain links TRBV24-1 with TRBJ1-2, with D uncertain. The CDR3 is made up of 14 amino acids. The V gene lost 1 base and the J gene lost 1 base, with 6 bases spanning the gap. The germline gives CDR1 KGHDR, CDR2 SFDVKD. The CDR3 loop reads CATSDFPLNYGYTF. For the CDR3, the DNA is TGTGCCACCAGTGATTTTCCCCTTAACTATGGCTACACCTTC.

The chain combines TRBV18 with TRBJ2-1; D perhaps matches TRBD1 (5 bases). The CDR3 consists of 16 residues. Germline V gene data show CDR1 as KGHSH and CDR2 as LQKENI. V was cut by 6 bases and J by 4 bases, with 19 bases left in between. The CDR3 nucleotides are TGTGCCAGCTCCTCTTTGCAAGGGGCGCATTACAATGAGCAGTTCTTC. This codes for CASSSLQGAHYNEQFF.

The V call is TRBV7-2, the J call TRBJ2-3; a possible D gene is TRBD2 (5 bases). Germline CDR1 is SGHTA and CDR2 is FQGNSA. Trimming left V 4 bases short and J 2 bases short, with 13 bases between. The CDR3 has 15 amino acids. The CDR3 protein is CASSSWTRATDTQYF. In DNA, the CDR3 is TGTGCCAGCAGCTCCTGGACTCGAGCCACAGATACGCAGTATTTT.

The rearrangement joins TRBV2 to TRBJ2-3; 10 nucleotides align to TRBD2. CDR1 and CDR2 (germline): SNHLY, FYNNEI. This CDR3 has 15 residues. The CDR3 loop reads CAGPLAGSRTDTQYF. In nucleotides, the CDR3 is TGTGCAGGCCCACTAGCGGGGTCGCGCACAGATACGCAGTATTTT.

V and J are TRBV9 and TRBJ2-1; 9 bases match TRBD2. This CDR3 is 16 amino acids long. Germline V gene sequence: CDR1 SGDLS, CDR2 YYNGEE. Losses at the gene ends were 8 bases for V and 4 bases for J; bases not matched to a gene: 13. The DNA for the CDR3 is TGTGCCAGGATCCGGAGGGCTAGCGGGGATTACAATGAGCAGTTCTTC. This encodes CARIRRASGDYNEQFF.

The V call is TRBV14, the J call TRBJ2-1, with TRBD2 matching 9 bases. J gave up 6 bases and V 1 base, and 4 bases lay outside the gene matches. Germline V CDR1 and CDR2: SGHDN, FVKESK. This CDR3 comprises 15 residues. In DNA form, the CDR3 reads TGTGCCAGCAGCCAAGCGGGACTAGCAGGCAATGAGCAGTTCTTC. Its translation is CASSQAGLAGNEQFF.

The chain links TRBV7-3 to TRBJ1-4; D is uncertain. The germline V gene encodes CDR1 SGHTA and CDR2 FQGTGA. This CDR3 has 16 amino acids. V was pared by 2 bases and J by 4 bases, with 14 bases between. Written as DNA, the CDR3 is TGTGCCAGCAGCTTATATCGGGGTGCGAATAATGAAAAACTGTTTTTT. It yields the protein CASSLYRGANNEKLFF.

Here the CDR3 reads CASSQPLRDRKETQYF. For the CDR3, the DNA is TGCGCCAGCAGCCAACCGCTCCGGGACAGAAAAGAGACCCAGTACTTC. J is TRBJ2-5 and V is TRBV4-1, with 7 bases matching TRBD1. The CDR3 spans 16 residues. The V gene's germline CDR1 is MGHRA and CDR2 YSYEKL. V lost 2 bases, J lost 3 bases, and 9 bases stayed unmatched.

The chain uses TRBV5-1 and TRBJ1-2; no reliable D call. The V gene's germline CDR1 is SGHRS and CDR2 YFSETQ. V lost 0 bases, J lost 0 bases, and 6 bases lay in between. The CDR3 has 14 residues. The CDR3 is CASSLGLTNYGYTF. The CDR3 nucleotides are TGCGCCAGCAGCTTGGGCCTAACTAACTATGGCTACACCTTC.

Of note for this clone: Other DNA sequences in this sample translate to the same CDR3. The rearrangement uses TRBV18 and TRBJ2-7, with 9 bases lining up with TRBD1. The CDR3 extends over 14 amino acids. Unmatched junction bases numbered 9, after V lost 6 bases and J lost 6 bases. Germline-derived CDR1 and CDR2 are KGHSH and LQKENI. The CDR3 spells CASSPGTGSLEQYF. CDR3 bases: TGTGCCAGCTCTCCAGGGACAGGGAGTCTCGAGCAGTACTTC. Full variable domain (remainder filled in from reference TRBV18 and TRBJ2-7): NAGVMQNPRHLVRRRGQEARLRCSPMKGHSHVYWYRQLPEEGLKFMVYLQKENIIDESGMPKERFSAEFPKEGPSILRIQQVVRGDSAAYFCASSPGTGSLEQYFGPGTRLTVT.

The genes are TRBV3-1 (or the pseudogene TRBV3-2) and TRBJ2-2; 8 nucleotides line up with TRBD1. Germline V lookup: CDR1 LGHDT, CDR2 YNNKEL (reference sequence). V dropped 4 bases and J dropped 8; count of bases not matched to a gene: 12. The CDR3 totals 16 residues. This CDR3 reads CASSPQGQGAGGELFF. The CDR3 DNA follows: TGTGCCAGCAGCCCCCAGGGGCAGGGGGCCGGTGGGGAGCTGTTTTTT.

CDR3 DNA sequence: TGTGCCAGCTCACCTCTCCAGACAGTACATGAAGCTTTCTTT. It translates to CASSPLQTVHEAFF. The chain couples TRBV18 to TRBJ1-1; possible D gene TRBD1, 5 bases. CDR3 length equals 14 residues. The germline V gene encodes CDR1 KGHSH and CDR2 LQKENI. Trimming stripped 3 bases from V and 7 bases from J, with 15 bases between.

The gene calls are TRBV10-2 and TRBJ1-2; no clear D gene. V lost 8 bases to trimming and J lost 5 bases, with 12 bases between them. Germline CDR1 and CDR2: WSHSY and SAAADI. CDR3 length: 12 amino acids. The CDR3 here is CASRQEWYGYTF. DNA for the CDR3: TGCGCCAGCCGTCAAGAGTGGTATGGCTACACCTTC.

V is TRBV11-2 and J is TRBJ1-2; D is uncertain. Germline values: CDR1 SGHAT, CDR2 FQNNGV. Trimming took off 5 bases at V and 8 bases at J, with 12 bases between the two ends. This CDR3 comprises 12 residues. Here the CDR3 reads CASSRGERGYTF. Here the CDR3 DNA reads TGTGCCAGCAGCCGGGGTGAGCGGGGCTACACCTTC.

The chain employs TRBV29-1 and TRBJ1-1; 7 nucleotides agree with TRBD1. Germline loops: CDR1 SQVTM, CDR2 ANQGSEA. Losses at the gene ends were 8 bases for V and 4 bases for J; bases not matched to a gene: 19. The CDR3 runs 16 residues. CDR3 DNA: TGCAGCTGTTGGGGCGGGCAGGGGGATGATGTCACTGAAGCTTTCTTT. It codes for CSCWGGQGDDVTEAFF.

CDR3 residues: CASSTGVSPLHF. The CDR3, as DNA: TGTGCCAGCAGTACAGGGGTCTCACCCCTCCACTTT. The gene calls are TRBV12-3 or TRBV12-4 and TRBJ1-6; 7 positions agree with TRBD1. V was clipped by 5 bases and J by 10 bases; unmatched bases: 2. This CDR3 has 12 amino acids.

The CDR3 reads CASSPLAGGLEQFF. Written as DNA, the CDR3 is TGCGCCAGCAGCCCACTAGCGGGGGGGCTTGAGCAGTTCTTC. The chain couples TRBV10-2 to TRBJ2-1, with 13 bases aligning to TRBD2. Per the germline V gene, CDR1 is WSHSY and CDR2 is SAAADI. The V segment lost 6 bases and the J segment 9 bases; nucleotides outside the gene matches: 5. This CDR3 is 14 amino acids long.

V gene TRBV24-1 combines with J gene TRBJ2-3, with 8 nucleotides matching TRBD2. Germline V gene data show CDR1 as KGHDR and CDR2 as SFDVKD. The J segment lost 1 base and the V segment lost 3 bases, leaving 8 bases of the junction unmatched. The CDR3 length is 17 residues. CDR3 DNA sequence: TGTGCCACCAGTGATCCTACCCCAGCGGGGGGCACAGATACGCAGTATTTT. It is translated as CATSDPTPAGGTDTQYF.

V gene TRBV7-9 combines with J gene TRBJ2-7; 7 bases match TRBD2. The CDR3 has 18 amino acids. Trimming at V came to 3 bases and at J to 0 bases, leaving 14 bases not matched to a gene. The germline V gene encodes CDR1 SEHNR and CDR2 FQNEAQ (reference sequence). The CDR3 protein is CASSFKSGLADNSYEQYF. DNA of the CDR3: TGTGCCAGCAGCTTTAAAAGCGGCCTAGCGGACAACTCCTACGAGCAGTACTTC.